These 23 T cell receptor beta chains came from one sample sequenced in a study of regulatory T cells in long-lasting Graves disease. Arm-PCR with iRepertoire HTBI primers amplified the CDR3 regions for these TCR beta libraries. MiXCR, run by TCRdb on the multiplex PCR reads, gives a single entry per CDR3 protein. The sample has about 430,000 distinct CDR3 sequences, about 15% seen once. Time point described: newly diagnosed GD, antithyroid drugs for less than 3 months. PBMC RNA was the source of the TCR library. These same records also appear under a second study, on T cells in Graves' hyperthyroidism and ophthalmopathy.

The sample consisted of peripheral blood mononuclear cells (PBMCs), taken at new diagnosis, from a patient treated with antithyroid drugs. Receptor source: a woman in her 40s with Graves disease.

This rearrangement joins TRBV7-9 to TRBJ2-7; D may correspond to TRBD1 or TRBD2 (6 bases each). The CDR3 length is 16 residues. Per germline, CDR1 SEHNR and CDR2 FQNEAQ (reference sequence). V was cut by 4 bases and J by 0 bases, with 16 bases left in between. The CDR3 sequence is CASSSRSPGASYEQYF. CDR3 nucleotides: TGTGCCAGCAGCTCTCGAAGCCCGGGGGCCTCCTACGAGCAGTACTTC.

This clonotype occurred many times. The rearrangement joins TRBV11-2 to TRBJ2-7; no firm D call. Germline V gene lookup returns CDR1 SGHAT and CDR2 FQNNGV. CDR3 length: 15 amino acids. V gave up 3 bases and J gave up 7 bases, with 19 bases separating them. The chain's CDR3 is CASSLAGGLPREQYF. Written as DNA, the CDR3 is TGTGCCAGCAGCTTGGCCGGTGGCCTTCCGAGGGAGCAGTACTTC. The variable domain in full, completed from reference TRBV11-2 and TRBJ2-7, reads EAGVAQSPRYKIIEKRQSVAFWCNPISGHATLYWYQQILGQGPKLLIQFQNNGVVDDSQLPKDRFSAERLKGVDSTLKIQPAKLEDSAVYLCASSLAGGLPREQYFGPGTRLTVT.

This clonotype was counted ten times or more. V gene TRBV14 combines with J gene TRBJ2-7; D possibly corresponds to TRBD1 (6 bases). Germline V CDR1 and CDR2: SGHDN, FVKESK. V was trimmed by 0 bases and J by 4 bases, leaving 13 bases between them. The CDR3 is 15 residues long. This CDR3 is CASSQDSTGQYEQYF. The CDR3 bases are TGTGCCAGCAGCCAAGACTCGACAGGTCAATACGAGCAGTACTTC. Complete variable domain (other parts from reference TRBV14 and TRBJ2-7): EAGVTQFPSHSVIEKGQTVTLRCDPISGHDNLYWYRRVMGKEIKFLLHFVKESKQDESGMPNNRFLAERTGGTYSTLKVQPAELEDSGVYFCASSQDSTGQYEQYFGPGTRLTVT.

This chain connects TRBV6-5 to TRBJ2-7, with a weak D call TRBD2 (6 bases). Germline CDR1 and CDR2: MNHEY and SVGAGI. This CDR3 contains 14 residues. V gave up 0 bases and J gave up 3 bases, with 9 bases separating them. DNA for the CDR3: TGTGCCAGCAGTTACTCTATGACTAGCTACGAGCAGTACTTC. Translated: CASSYSMTSYEQYF.

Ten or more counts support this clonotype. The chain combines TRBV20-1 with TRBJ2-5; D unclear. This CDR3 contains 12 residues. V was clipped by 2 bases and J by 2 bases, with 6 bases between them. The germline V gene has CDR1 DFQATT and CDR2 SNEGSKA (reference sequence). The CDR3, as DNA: TGCAGTGCTAGATCGCAGCAAGAGACCCAGTACTTC. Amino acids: CSARSQQETQYF.

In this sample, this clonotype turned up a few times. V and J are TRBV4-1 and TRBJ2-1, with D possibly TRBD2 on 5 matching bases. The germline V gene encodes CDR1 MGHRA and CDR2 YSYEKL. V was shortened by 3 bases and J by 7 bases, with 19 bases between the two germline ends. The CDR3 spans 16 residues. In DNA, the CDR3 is TGCGCCAGCAGCCACCCCCCTAGAAGAGGGAGTAATGAGCAGTTCTTC. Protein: CASSHPPRRGSNEQFF.

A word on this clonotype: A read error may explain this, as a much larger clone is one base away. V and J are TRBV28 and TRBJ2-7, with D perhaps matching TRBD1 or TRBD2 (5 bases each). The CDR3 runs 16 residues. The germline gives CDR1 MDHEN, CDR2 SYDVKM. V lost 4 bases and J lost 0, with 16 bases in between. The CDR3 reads CASSSSPGRGSYEQYF. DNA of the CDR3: TGTGCCAGCAGTTCCTCACCGGGACGGGGCTCCTACGAGCAGTACTTC.

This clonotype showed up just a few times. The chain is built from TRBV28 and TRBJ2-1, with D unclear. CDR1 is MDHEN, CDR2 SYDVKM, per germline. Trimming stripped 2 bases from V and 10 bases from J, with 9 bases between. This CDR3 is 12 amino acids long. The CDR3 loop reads CASSLPAREQFF. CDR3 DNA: TGTGCCAGCAGTTTACCAGCCCGAGAGCAGTTCTTC.

The CDR3 reads CASSSQGRSAEAFF. The CDR3 DNA follows: TGTGCCAGCAGCTCTCAGGGGCGATCGGCTGAAGCTTTCTTT. This chain links TRBV7-8 with TRBJ1-1, with TRBD1 as a possible D gene (6 bases). CDR1 and CDR2 from the germline V gene are SGHVS and FQNEAQ. The CDR3 runs to 14 residues. Trimming cost V 4 bases and J 6 bases, with 15 bases left between them.

CDR3 nucleotides: TGTGCCTGGAGGGCTGGGTCCGAGCAGTACTTC. Its translation is CAWRAGSEQYF. The V call is TRBV30, the J call TRBJ2-7; D remains ambiguous. The V gene's germline CDR1 is GTSNPN and CDR2 SVGIG (reference sequence). Trimming took 3 bases from V and 6 from J, leaving 9 bases between them. The CDR3 totals 11 residues.

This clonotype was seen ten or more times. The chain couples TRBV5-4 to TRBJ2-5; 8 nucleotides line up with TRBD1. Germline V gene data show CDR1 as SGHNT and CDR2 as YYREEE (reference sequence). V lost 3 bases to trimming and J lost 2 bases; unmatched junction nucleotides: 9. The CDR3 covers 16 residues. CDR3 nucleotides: TGTGCCAGCAGCTCGGGACAGGACGCGGGGCAAGAGACCCAGTACTTC. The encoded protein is CASSSGQDAGQETQYF.

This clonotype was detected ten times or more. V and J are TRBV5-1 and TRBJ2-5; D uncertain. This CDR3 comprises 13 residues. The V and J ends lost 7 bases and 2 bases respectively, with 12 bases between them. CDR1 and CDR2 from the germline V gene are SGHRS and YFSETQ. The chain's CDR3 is CASQKGFQETQYF. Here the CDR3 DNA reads TGCGCCAGCCAGAAGGGTTTTCAAGAGACCCAGTACTTC. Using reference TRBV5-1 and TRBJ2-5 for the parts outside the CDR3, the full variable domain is KAGVTQTPRYLIKTRGQQVTLSCSPISGHRSVSWYQQTPGQGLQFLFEYFSETQRNKGNFPGRFSGRQFSNSRSEMNVSTLELGDSALYLCASQKGFQETQYFGPGTRLLVL.

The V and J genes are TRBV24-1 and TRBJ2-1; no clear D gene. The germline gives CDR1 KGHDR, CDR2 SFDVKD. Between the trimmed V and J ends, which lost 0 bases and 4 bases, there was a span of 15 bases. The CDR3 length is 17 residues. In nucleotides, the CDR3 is TGTGCCACCAGTGATTTGCATCGGGTGTTATATTACAATGAGCAGTTCTTC. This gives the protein CATSDLHRVLYYNEQFF.

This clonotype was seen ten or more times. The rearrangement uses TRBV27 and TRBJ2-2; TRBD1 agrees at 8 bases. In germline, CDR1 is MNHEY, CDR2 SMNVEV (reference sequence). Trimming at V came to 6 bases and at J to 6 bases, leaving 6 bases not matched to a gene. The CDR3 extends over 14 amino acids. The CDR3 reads CASRKDRVAGELFF. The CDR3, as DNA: TGTGCCAGCAGGAAGGACAGGGTAGCCGGGGAGCTGTTTTTT.

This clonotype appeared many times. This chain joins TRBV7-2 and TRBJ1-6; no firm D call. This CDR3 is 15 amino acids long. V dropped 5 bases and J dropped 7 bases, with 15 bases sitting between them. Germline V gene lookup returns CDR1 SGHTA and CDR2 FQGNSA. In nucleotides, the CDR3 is TGTGCCAGCAGCACGGCCCCGGGGATAAATTCACCCCTCCACTTT. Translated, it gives CASSTAPGINSPLHF. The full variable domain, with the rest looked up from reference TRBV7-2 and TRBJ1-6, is GAGVSQSPSNKVTEKGKDVELRCDPISGHTALYWYRQSLGQGLEFLIYFQGNSAPDKSGLPSDRFSAERTGGSVSTLTIQRTQQEDSAVYLCASSTAPGINSPLHFGNGTRLTVT.

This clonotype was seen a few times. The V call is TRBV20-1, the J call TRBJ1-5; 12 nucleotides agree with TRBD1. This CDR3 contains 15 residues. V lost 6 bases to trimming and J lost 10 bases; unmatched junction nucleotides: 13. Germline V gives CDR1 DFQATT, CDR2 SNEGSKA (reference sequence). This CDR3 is CSAIRDRGPSRPQHF. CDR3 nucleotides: TGCAGTGCCATACGGGACAGGGGGCCTTCCCGCCCCCAGCATTTT.

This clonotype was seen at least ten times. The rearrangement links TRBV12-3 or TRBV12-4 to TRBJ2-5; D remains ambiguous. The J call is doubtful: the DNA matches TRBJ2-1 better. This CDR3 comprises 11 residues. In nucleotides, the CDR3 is TGTGCCAGCAAGGTCCACAATGAGCAGTTCTTC. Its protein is CASKVHNEQFF.

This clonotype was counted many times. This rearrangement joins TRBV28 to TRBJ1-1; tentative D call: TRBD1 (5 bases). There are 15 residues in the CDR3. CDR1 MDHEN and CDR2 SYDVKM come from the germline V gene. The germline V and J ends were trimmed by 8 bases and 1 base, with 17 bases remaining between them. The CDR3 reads CASATPGRTNTEAFF. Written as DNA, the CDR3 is TGTGCCAGCGCCACTCCGGGACGGACGAACACTGAAGCTTTCTTT.

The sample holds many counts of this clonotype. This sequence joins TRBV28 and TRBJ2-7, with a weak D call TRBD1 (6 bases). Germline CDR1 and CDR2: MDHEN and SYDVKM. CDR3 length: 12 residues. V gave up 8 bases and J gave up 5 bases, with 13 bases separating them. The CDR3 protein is CASQQGFNEQYF. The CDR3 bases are TGTGCCAGCCAACAGGGTTTCAACGAGCAGTACTTC.

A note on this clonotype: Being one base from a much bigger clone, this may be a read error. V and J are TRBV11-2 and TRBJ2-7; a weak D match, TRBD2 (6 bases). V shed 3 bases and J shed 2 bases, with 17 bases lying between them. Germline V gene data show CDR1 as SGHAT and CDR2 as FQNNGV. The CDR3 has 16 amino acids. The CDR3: CASSLEGRVWTYEQYF. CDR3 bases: TGTGCCAGCAGCTTGGAGGGCAGGGTTTGGACCTACGAGCAGTACTTC.

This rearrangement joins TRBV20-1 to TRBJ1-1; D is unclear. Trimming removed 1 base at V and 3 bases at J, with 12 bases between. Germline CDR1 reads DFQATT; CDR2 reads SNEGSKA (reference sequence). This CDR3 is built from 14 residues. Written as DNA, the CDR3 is TGCAGTGCTAGAGTGAGTGGAGTGTACACTGAAGCTTTCTTT. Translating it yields CSARVSGVYTEAFF.

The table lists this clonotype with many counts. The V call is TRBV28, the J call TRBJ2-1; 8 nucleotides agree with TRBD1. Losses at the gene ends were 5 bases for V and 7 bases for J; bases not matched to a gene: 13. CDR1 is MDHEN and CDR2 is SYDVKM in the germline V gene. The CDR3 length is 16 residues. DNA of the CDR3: TGTGCCAGCAGTCCTACACAGGGGGGTTTTTGGAATGAGCAGTTCTTC. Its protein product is CASSPTQGGFWNEQFF.

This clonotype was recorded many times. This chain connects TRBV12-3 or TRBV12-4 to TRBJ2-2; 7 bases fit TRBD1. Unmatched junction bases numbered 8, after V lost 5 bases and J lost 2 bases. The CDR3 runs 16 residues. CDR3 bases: TGTGCCAGCAGTGCCTTTCAGGGGGTAAACACCGGGGAGCTGTTTTTT. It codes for CASSAFQGVNTGELFF.